What follows are 3 T cell receptor beta chains derived from one specimen sequenced in a study of cytomegalovirus exposure and HLA in healthy donors. Clones were read by immunoSEQ multiplex PCR, and TCRdb kept only the in-frame ones, dropping some. The table includes about 130,000 clones, roughly 86% detected once. Sequences were obtained from PBMCs. Receptor source: a man under 40 in good health and CMV-seronegative.

This clone showed up just once. Compared with germline, one end of the junction differs, possibly owing to a read error. The same CDR3 also results from other DNA sequences found in this sample. The rearrangement links TRBV6-5 to TRBJ2-7; D remains unclear. CDR1 and CDR2 (germline): MNHEY, SVGAGI. The length of the CDR3 is 13 residues. The CDR3 coding sequence is TGCGCCAGCAGTTACGGGCAGAACTACGAGCAGTACTTC. Its protein product is CASSYGQNYEQYF.

The chain carries TRBV11-2 and TRBJ1-1, with 9 nucleotides matching TRBD1. CDR1 SGHAT and CDR2 FQNNGV come from the germline V gene. V lost 6 bases and J lost 0; bases outside the gene matches: 5. This CDR3 region has 15 residues. CDR3 coding DNA: TGTGCCAGCAGTTGGACAGGGGACATGAACACTGAAGCTTTCTTT. It encodes CASSWTGDMNTEAFF.

The chain recombines TRBV27 with TRBJ2-5, with 7 bases identical to TRBD1. There are 15 residues in the CDR3. CDR1 and CDR2 (germline): MNHEY, SMNVEV (reference sequence). Trimming took 6 bases from V and 5 from J; bases not matched to a gene: 12. Here the CDR3 reads CASSLGQGRGETQYF. The CDR3 coding sequence is TGTGCCAGCAGCCTTGGGCAGGGCAGGGGGGAGACCCAGTACTTC.